This T cell receptor beta chain stems from a study of blood T cell repertoires in COVID-19. Study at large: Collection of acute and convalescent COVID-19 samples took place in the United States, Italy and Spain. The cDNA or gDNA used as material had been derived from T cells, B-cell-depleted T cells, or PBMCs.

Per the authors' pipeline: Reference gene primers were amplified, and this amplification served to estimate nucleated cell counts. Sequencing used immunoSEQ multiplex PCR; TCRdb keeps in-frame clones, though not all of them. The D gene and trimming were derived from the DNA, and the V and J assignments and clone size from that table. Of tens of thousands of clones detected, approximately 92% appear once; the ten largest clones hold 12%. CDR1 and CDR2 from the germline V gene are SGHRS and YFSETQ. This CDR3 contains 14 residues. Trimming at V came to 6 bases and at J to 0 bases, leaving 4 bases not matched to a gene.

Material: peripheral blood. This sequence was found in a human donor in a cohort sampled during active COVID-19. The rearrangement links TRBV5-1 to TRBJ1-2; 8 positions match TRBD1. The CDR3 nucleotides read TGCGCCAGCACGGAGGGACAGGCTAACTATGGCTACACCTTC. It translates to CASTEGQANYGYTF.